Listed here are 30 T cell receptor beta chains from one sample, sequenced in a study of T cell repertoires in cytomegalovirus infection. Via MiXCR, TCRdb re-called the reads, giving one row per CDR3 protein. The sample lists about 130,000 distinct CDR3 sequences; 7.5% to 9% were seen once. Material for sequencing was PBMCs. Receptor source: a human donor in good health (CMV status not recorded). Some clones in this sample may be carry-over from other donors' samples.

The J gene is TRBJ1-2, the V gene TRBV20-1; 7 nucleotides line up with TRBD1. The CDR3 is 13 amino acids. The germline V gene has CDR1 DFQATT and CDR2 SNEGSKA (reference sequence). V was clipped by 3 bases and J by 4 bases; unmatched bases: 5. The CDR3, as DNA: TGCAGTGCTAGGACAGGGAAGACCTATGGCTACACCTTC. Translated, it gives CSARTGKTYGYTF.

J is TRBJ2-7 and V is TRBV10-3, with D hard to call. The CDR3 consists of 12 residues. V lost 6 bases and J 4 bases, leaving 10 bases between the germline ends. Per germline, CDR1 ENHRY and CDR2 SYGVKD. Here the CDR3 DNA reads TGTGCCATCAGCCTGCCGAATTACGAGCAGTACTTC. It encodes CAISLPNYEQYF.

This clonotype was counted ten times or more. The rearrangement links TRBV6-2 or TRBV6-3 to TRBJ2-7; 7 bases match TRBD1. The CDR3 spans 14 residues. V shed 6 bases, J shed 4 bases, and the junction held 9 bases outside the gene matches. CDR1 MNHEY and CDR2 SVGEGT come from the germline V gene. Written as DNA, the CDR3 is TGTGCCAGCAGGACCACCGGGACAGCTTACGAGCAGTACTTC. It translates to CASRTTGTAYEQYF.

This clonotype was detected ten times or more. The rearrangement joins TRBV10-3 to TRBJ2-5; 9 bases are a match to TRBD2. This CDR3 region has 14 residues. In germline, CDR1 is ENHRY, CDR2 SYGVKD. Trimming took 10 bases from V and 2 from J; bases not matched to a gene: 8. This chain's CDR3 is CATRTSEMQETQYF. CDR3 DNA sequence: TGTGCCACCAGGACTAGCGAGATGCAAGAGACCCAGTACTTC.

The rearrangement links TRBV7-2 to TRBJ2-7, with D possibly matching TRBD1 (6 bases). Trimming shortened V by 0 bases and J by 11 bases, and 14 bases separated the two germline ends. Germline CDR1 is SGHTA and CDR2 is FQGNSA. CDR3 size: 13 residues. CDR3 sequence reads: CASSLATGLQKYF. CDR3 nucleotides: TGTGCCAGCAGCTTAGCCACAGGGTTACAGAAGTACTTC.

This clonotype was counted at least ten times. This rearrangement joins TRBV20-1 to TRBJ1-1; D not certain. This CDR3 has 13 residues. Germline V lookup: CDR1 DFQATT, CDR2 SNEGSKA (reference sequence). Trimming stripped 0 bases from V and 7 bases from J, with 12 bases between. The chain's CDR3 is CSARDRFQLEAFF. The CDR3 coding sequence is TGCAGTGCTAGAGATCGATTCCAGCTTGAAGCTTTCTTT.

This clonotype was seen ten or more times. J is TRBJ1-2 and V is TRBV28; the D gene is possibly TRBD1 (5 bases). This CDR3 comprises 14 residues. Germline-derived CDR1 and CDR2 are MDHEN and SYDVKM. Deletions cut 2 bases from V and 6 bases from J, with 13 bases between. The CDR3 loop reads CASSLAGSYNGYTF. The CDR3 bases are TGTGCCAGCAGTTTAGCAGGGTCCTATAATGGCTACACCTTC.

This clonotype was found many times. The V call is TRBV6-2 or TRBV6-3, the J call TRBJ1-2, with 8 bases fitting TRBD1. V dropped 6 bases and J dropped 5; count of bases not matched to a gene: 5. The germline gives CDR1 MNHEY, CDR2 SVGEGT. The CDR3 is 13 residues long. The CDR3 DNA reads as TGTGCCAGCAGACAGGGACAGGATTATGGCTACACCTTC. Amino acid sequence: CASRQGQDYGYTF.

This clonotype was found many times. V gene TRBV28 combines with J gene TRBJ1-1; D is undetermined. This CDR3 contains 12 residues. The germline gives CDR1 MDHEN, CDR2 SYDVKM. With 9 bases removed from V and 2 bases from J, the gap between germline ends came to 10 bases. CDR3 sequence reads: CASGLTNTEAFF. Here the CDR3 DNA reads TGTGCCAGTGGGTTGACCAACACTGAAGCTTTCTTT.

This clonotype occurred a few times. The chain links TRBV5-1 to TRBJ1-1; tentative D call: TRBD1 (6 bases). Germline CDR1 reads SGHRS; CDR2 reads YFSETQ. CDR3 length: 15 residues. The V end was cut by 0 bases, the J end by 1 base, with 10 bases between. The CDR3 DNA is TGCGCCAGCAGCTTGGAAGGGACACCGAACACTGAAGCTTTCTTT. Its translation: CASSLEGTPNTEAFF.

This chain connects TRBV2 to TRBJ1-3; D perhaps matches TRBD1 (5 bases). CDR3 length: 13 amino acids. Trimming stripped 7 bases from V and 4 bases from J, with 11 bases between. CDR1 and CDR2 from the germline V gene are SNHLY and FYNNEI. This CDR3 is CASMIDSGNTIYF. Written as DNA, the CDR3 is TGTGCCAGCATGATTGACAGCGGAAACACCATATATTTT. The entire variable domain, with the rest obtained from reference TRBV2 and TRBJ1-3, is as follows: EPEVTQTPSHQVTQMGQEVILRCVPISNHLYFYWYRQILGQKVEFLVSFYNNEISEKSEIFDDQFSVERPDGSNFTLKIRSTKLEDSAMYFCASMIDSGNTIYFGEGSWLTVV.

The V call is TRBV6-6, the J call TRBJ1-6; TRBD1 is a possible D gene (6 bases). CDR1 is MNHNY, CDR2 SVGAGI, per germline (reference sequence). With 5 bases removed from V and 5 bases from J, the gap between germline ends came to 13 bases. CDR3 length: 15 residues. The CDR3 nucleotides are TGTGCCAGCAGTCCTCGGGACACAGATAATTCACCCCTCCACTTT. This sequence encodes CASSPRDTDNSPLHF.

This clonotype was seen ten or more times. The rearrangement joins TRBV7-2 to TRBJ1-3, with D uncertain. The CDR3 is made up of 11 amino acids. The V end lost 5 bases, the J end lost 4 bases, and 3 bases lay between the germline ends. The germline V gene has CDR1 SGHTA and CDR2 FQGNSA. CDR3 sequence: CASSRGNTIYF. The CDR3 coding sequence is TGTGCCAGCAGCAGGGGAAACACCATATATTTT.

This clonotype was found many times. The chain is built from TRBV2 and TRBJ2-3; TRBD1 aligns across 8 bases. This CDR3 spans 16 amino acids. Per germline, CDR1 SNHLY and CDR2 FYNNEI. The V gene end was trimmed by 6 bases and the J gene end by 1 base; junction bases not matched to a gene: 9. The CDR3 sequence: CASRDRTGPRTDTQYF. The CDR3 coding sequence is TGTGCCAGCAGAGACCGGACAGGGCCACGCACAGATACGCAGTATTTT.

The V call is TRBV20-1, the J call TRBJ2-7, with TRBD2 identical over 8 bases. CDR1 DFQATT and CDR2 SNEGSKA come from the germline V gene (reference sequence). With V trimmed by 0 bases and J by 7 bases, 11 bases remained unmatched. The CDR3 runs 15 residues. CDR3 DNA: TGCAGTGCTAGAGATCCCGGACTAGCATCTGGGGAGCAGTACTTC. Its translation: CSARDPGLASGEQYF.

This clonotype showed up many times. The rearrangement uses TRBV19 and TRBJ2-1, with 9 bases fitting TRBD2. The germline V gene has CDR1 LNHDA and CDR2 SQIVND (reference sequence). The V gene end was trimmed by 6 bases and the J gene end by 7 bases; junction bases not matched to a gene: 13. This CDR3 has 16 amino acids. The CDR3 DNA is TGTGCCAGTAGGGAAAGCGGGGGGCTCCTCCGAAATGAGCAGTTCTTC. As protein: CASRESGGLLRNEQFF. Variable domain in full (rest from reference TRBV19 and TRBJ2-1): DGGITQSPKYLFRKEGQNVTLSCEQNLNHDAMYWYRQDPGQGLRLIYYSQIVNDFQKGDIAEGYSVSREKKESFPLTVTSAQKNPTAFYLCASRESGGLLRNEQFFGPGTRLTVL.

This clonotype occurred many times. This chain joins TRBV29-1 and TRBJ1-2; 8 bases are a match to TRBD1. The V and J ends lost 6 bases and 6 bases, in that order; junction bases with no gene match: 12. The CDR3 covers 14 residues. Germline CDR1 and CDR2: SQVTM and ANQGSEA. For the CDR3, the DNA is TGCAGCGTATTCCGGGACAGGAACCGGGATGGCTACACCTTC. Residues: CSVFRDRNRDGYTF.

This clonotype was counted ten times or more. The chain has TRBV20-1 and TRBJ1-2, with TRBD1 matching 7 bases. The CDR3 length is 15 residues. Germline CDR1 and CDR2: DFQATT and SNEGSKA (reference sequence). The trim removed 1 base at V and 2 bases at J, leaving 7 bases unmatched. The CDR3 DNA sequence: TGCAGTGCTAGAGCTGAGGGGGCGGTCAACTATGGCTACACCTTC. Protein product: CSARAEGAVNYGYTF.

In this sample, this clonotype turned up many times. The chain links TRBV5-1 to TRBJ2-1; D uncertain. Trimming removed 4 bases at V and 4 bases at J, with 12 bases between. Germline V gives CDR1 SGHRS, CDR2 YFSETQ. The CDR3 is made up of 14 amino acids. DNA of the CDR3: TGCGCCAGCAGCCTGGAAGGCAGATACAATGAGCAGTTCTTC. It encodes CASSLEGRYNEQFF.

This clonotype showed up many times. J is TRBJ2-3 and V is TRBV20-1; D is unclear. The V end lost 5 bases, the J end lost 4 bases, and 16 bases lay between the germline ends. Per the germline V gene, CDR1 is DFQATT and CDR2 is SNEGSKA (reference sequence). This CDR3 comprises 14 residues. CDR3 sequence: CSAWTANEADTQYF. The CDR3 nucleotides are TGCAGTGCTTGGACGGCCAACGAAGCAGATACGCAGTATTTT.

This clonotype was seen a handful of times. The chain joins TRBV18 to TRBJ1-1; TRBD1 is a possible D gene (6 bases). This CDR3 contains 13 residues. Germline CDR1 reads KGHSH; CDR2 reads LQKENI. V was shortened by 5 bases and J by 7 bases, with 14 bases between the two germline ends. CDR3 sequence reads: CASSALQGYEAFF. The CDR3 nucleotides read TGTGCCAGCTCAGCGCTACAGGGTTATGAAGCTTTCTTT.

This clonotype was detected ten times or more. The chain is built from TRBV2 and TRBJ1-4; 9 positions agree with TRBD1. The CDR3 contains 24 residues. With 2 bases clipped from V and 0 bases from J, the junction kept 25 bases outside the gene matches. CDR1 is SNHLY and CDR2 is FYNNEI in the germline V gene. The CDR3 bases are TGTGCCAGCAGTGAAAGGGTGAGGATGTTACAGGGGGCGCTCCCCTTCGCAACTAATGAAAAACTGTTTTTT. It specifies CASSERVRMLQGALPFATNEKLFF.

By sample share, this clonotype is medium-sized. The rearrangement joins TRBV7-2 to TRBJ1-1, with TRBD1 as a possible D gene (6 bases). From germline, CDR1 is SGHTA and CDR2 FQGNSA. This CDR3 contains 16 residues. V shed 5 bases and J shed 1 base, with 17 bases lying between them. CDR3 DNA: TGTGCCAGCAGCCCCACCGCAACAGGGAGGAACACTGAAGCTTTCTTT. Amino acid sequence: CASSPTATGRNTEAFF.

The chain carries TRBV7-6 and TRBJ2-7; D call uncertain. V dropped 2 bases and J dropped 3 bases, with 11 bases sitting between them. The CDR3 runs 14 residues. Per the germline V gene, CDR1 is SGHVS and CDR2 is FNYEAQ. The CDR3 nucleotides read TGTGCCAGCAGCTTAAGACCCCTAAACTACGAGCAGTACTTC. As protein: CASSLRPLNYEQYF.

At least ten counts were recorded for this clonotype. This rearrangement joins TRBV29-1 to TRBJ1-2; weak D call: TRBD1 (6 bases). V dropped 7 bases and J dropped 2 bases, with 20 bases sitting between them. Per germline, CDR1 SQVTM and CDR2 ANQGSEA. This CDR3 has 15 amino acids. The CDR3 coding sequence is TGCAGCGCGGTATCCCCAGGGGACGTAAACTATGGCTACACCTTC. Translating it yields CSAVSPGDVNYGYTF. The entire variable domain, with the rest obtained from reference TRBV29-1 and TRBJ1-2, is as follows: SAVISQKPSRDICQRGTSLTIQCQVDSQVTMMFWYRQQPGQSLTLIATANQGSEATYESGFVIDKFPISRPNLTFSTLTVSNMSPEDSSIYLCSAVSPGDVNYGYTFGSGTRLTVV.

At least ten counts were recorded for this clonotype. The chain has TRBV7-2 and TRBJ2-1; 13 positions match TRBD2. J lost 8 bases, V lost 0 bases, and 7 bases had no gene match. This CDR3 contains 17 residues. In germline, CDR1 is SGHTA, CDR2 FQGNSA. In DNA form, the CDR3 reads TGTGCCAGCAGCTTAGCACTAGCGGGGGGGTATCACGATGAGCAGTTCTTC. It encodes CASSLALAGGYHDEQFF.

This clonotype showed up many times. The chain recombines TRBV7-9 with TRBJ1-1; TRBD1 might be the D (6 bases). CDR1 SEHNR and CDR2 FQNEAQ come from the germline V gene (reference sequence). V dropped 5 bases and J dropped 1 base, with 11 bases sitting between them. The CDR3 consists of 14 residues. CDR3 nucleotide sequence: TGTGCCAGCAGCGCGACGACAGGGAACACTGAAGCTTTCTTT. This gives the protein CASSATTGNTEAFF.

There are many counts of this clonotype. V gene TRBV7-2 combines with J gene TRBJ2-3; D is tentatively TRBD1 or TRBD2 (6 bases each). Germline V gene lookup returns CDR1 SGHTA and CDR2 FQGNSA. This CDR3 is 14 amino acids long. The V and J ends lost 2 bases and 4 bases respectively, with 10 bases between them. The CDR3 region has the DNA TGTGCCAGCAGCTTATACCGGGGGCCAGATACGCAGTATTTT. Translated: CASSLYRGPDTQYF.

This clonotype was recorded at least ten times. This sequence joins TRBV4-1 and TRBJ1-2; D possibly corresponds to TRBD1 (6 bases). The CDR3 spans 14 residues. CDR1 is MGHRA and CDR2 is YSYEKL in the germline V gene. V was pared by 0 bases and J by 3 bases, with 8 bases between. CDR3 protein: CASSQDKGDYGYTF. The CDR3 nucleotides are TGCGCCAGCAGCCAAGATAAGGGGGACTATGGCTACACCTTC.

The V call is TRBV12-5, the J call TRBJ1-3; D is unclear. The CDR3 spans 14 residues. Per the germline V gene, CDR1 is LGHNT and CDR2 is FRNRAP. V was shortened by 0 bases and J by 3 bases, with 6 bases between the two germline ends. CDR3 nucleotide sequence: TGTGCTAGTGGTTTGGTACCCGGTGGAAACACCATATATTTT. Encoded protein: CASGLVPGGNTIYF.